This passage covers 23 T cell receptor beta chains from one sample sequenced in a study of T cell changes during pregnancy in multiple sclerosis (dated by TCRdb to the late 2010s). Library preparation used the immunoSEQ multiplex PCR assay. Drawn from immuneACCESS, this table holds only the in-frame rearrangements with V and J called that TCRdb kept. Clones are partly lost; checked studies trace under half to an unresolved V gene and leave the rest unexplained. In this sample the table shows 79,000 or so clones, 90% to 95% of which occur a single time. Approximately 0.2% of the sample is held by the ten biggest clonotypes. The starting material was CD4+ T cells from peripheral blood mononuclear cells, obtained before pregnancy. The receptors originated from a female donor with multiple sclerosis, enrolled in a pregnancy study.

The rearrangement joins TRBV9 to TRBJ1-1; a weak D match, TRBD1 (5 bases). CDR1 and CDR2 from the germline V gene are SGDLS and YYNGEE. V gave up 4 bases and J gave up 3 bases, with 16 bases separating them. The CDR3 contains 15 residues. DNA of the CDR3: TGTGCCAGCAGCTCCCGGGGGGGGTGGGACACTGAAGCTTTCTTT. Translating it yields CASSSRGGWDTEAFF.

Of note for this clone: The conserved phenylalanine or tryptophan is not found at the CDR3 terminus, so this likely reflects a read error. It is unclear where the CDR3 begins or ends on the DNA, so no DNA is shown, and the CDR3 is as TCRdb lists it. The V and J genes are TRBV6-1 and TRBJ1-1; TRBD1, as called in the table, went unchecked against the DNA. The CDR3 contains 15 residues when both ends are counted. Germline CDR1 and CDR2: MNHNS and SASEGT. CDR3 region: CASSEGYRRDTDPLI.

Written as DNA, the CDR3 is TGCGCCAGCAGTATGGGGACAGGGGACCCTAGCACAGATACGCAGTATTTT. It translates to CASSMGTGDPSTDTQYF. This rearrangement joins TRBV10-1 to TRBJ2-3; 10 positions match TRBD1. Germline V gives CDR1 WNHNN, CDR2 SYGVQD (reference sequence). The CDR3 is 17 residues long. V was pared by 5 bases and J by 0 bases, with 8 bases of the junction left unmatched.

The sample holds one count of this clone. This rearrangement joins TRBV11-3 to TRBJ2-7, with a weak D call TRBD2 (5 bases). Per germline, CDR1 SGHNT and CDR2 YENEEA. This CDR3 is built from 13 residues. Trimming shortened V by 5 bases and J by 3 bases, and 11 bases separated the two germline ends. In DNA form, the CDR3 reads TGTGCCAGCAGCAAAGCCGGGGACTACGAGCAGTACTTC. This sequence encodes CASSKAGDYEQYF.

This chain links TRBV5-6 with TRBJ2-1; maybe TRBD2 (5 bases). This CDR3 is built from 17 residues. Germline V CDR1 and CDR2: SGHDT, YYEEEE. Trimming removed 3 bases at V and 3 bases at J, with 19 bases between. This chain's CDR3 is CASSSGTTDRDYNEQFF. The DNA for the CDR3 is TGTGCCAGCAGCTCGGGAACTACCGACCGGGACTACAATGAGCAGTTCTTC.

This chain connects TRBV5-4 to TRBJ2-2; D possibly corresponds to TRBD1 (5 bases). Trimming shortened V by 4 bases and J by 0 bases, and 10 bases separated the two germline ends. Germline lookup yields CDR1 SGHNT and CDR2 YYREEE (reference sequence). The CDR3 totals 15 residues. This CDR3 is CASSASGPNTGELFF. CDR3 nucleotide sequence: TGTGCCAGCAGCGCCTCAGGGCCGAACACCGGGGAGCTGTTTTTT.

The rearrangement uses TRBV9 and TRBJ1-2; D not resolved. V lost 0 bases to trimming and J lost 7 bases, with 10 bases between them. Per the germline V gene, CDR1 is SGDLS and CDR2 is YYNGEE. CDR3 size: 13 residues. CDR3 nucleotides: TGTGCCAGCAGCGTAGCCGGGGTTGGTGGCTACACCTTC. Translated, it gives CASSVAGVGGYTF. The full variable domain, its missing parts supplied by reference TRBV9 and TRBJ1-2, is DSGVTQTPKHLITATGQRVTLRCSPRSGDLSVYWYQQSLDQGLQFLIQYYNGEERAKGNILERFSAQQFPDLHSELNLSSLELGDSALYFCASSVAGVGGYTFGSGTRLTVV.

The chain recombines TRBV18 with TRBJ2-7; 7 nucleotides line up with TRBD1. V trimming: 3 bases; J trimming: 2 bases; junction bases outside the gene matches: 10. Germline CDR1 is KGHSH and CDR2 is LQKENI. The CDR3 totals 16 residues. CDR3 region: CASSPLFRDSAYEQYF. CDR3 nucleotides: TGTGCCAGCTCACCGCTATTCCGGGACAGCGCCTACGAGCAGTACTTC.

This clone was observed a single time. V gene TRBV4-1 combines with J gene TRBJ2-1, with a weak D call TRBD2 (5 bases). Germline V gene lookup returns CDR1 MGHRA and CDR2 YSYEKL. Trimming stripped 3 bases from V and 7 bases from J, with 10 bases between. The CDR3 covers 13 residues. In DNA, the CDR3 is TGCGCCAGCAGCCAGGGAGAATTGAATGAGCAGTTCTTC. Translated, it gives CASSQGELNEQFF.

This chain joins TRBV5-6 and TRBJ2-1; TRBD2 aligns across 13 bases. With V trimmed by 5 bases and J by 4 bases, 3 bases remained unmatched. This CDR3 contains 15 residues. In germline, CDR1 is SGHDT, CDR2 YYEEEE. The CDR3 here is CASRLAGGPYNEQFF. The CDR3 DNA reads TGTGCCAGCAGACTAGCGGGAGGGCCGTACAATGAGCAGTTCTTC.

The V gene is TRBV19, the J gene TRBJ2-5; 7 bases fit TRBD1. The CDR3 sequence is 14 residues long. The V segment lost 5 bases and the J segment 5 bases; nucleotides outside the gene matches: 8. Per the germline V gene, CDR1 is LNHDA and CDR2 is SQIVND (reference sequence). For the CDR3, the DNA is TGTGCCAGTAGTCGGACAGGCGATTGGGAGACCCAGTACTTC. It codes for CASSRTGDWETQYF.

The V and J genes are TRBV27 and TRBJ2-7, with 9 bases that match TRBD1. V trimming: 6 bases; J trimming: 5 bases; junction bases outside the gene matches: 17. Germline loops: CDR1 MNHEY, CDR2 SMNVEV (reference sequence). The CDR3 is 17 amino acids. The chain's CDR3 is CASSCPSKDRGLHEQYF. The CDR3 DNA reads TGTGCCAGCAGCTGCCCCTCCAAGGACAGGGGCCTCCACGAGCAGTACTTC.

This rearrangement joins TRBV2 to TRBJ2-3, with TRBD2 matching over 14 bases. The CDR3 runs 18 residues. J lost 5 bases, V lost 6 bases, and 13 bases had no gene match. In germline, CDR1 is SNHLY, CDR2 FYNNEI. The DNA of the CDR3 is TGTGCCAGCAGCAGCGGGACTAGCGGGAGAAGAGGGGTAGATACGCAGTATTTT. It translates to CASSSGTSGRRGVDTQYF.

The V call is TRBV11-2, the J call TRBJ2-3; 7 bases are a match to TRBD2. CDR3 length: 16 amino acids. V was pared by 1 base and J by 3 bases, with 7 bases of the junction left unmatched. Looked up from germline, CDR1 is SGHAT and CDR2 is FQNNGV. Here the CDR3 reads CASSLGGGRSTDTQYF. Written as DNA, the CDR3 is TGTGCCAGCAGCTTAGGGGGGGGAAGGAGTACAGATACGCAGTATTTT.

V usage is TRBV30 and J usage is TRBJ1-5, with TRBD1 matching over 7 bases. Losses at the gene ends were 6 bases for V and 9 bases for J; bases not matched to a gene: 11. CDR3 length: 13 residues. CDR1 is GTSNPN and CDR2 is SVGIG in the germline V gene (reference sequence). The CDR3 loop reads CACGGQPQGPQHF. CDR3 nucleotide sequence: TGTGCCTGCGGGGGACAGCCCCAAGGGCCCCAGCATTTT.

The rearrangement joins TRBV7-2 to TRBJ2-2; 12 nucleotides match TRBD2. CDR1 is SGHTA, CDR2 FQGNSA, per germline. The junction had 2 bases not matched to a gene; V was cut back by 5 bases and J by 1 base. The CDR3 length is 16 residues. This chain's CDR3 is CASSQTSGGNTGELFF. The CDR3 DNA reads TGTGCCAGCAGCCAGACTAGCGGGGGGAACACCGGGGAGCTGTTTTTT.

The genes are TRBV7-9 and TRBJ1-1; 9 bases align to TRBD1. The V gene's germline CDR1 is SEHNR and CDR2 FQNEAQ (reference sequence). There are 14 residues in the CDR3. V lost 4 bases, J lost 6 bases, and 6 bases stayed unmatched. The CDR3 sequence is CASSWKNRGPEAFF. The DNA of the CDR3 is TGTGCCAGCAGCTGGAAGAACAGGGGGCCTGAAGCTTTCTTT. The variable domain in full, completed from reference TRBV7-9 and TRBJ1-1, reads DTGVSQNPRHKITKRGQNVTFRCDPISEHNRLYWYRQTLGQGPEFLTYFQNEAQLEKSRLLSDRFSAERPKGSFSTLEIQRTEQGDSAMYLCASSWKNRGPEAFFGQGTRLTVV.

The chain uses TRBV18 and TRBJ1-2; D call uncertain. The germline V and J ends were trimmed by 6 bases and 1 base, with 9 bases remaining between them. The CDR3 is 13 residues long. Germline lookup yields CDR1 KGHSH and CDR2 LQKENI. The CDR3 DNA follows: TGTGCCAGCTCGGGCCAGGTTAACTATGGCTACACCTTC. Protein sequence: CASSGQVNYGYTF.

This chain links TRBV19 with TRBJ2-3, with D perhaps TRBD2 (6 bases). The CDR3 spans 14 residues. Germline V gives CDR1 LNHDA, CDR2 SQIVND (reference sequence). The V end lost 6 bases, the J end lost 3 bases, and 13 bases lay between the germline ends. The CDR3 region has the DNA TGTGCCAGTAGCCCTCTAGCGTTGACAGATACGCAGTATTTT. Translation: CASSPLALTDTQYF.

The chain is built from TRBV9 and TRBJ1-5; 9 positions agree with TRBD1. With 0 bases clipped from V and 9 bases from J, the junction kept 19 bases outside the gene matches. Germline V lookup: CDR1 SGDLS, CDR2 YYNGEE. The CDR3 sequence is 19 residues long. Written as DNA, the CDR3 is TGTGCCAGCAGCGTAGAGGTTGTGGCGGGACAGGGCAATGGCCCGCCCCAGCATTTT. Translated, it gives CASSVEVVAGQGNGPPQHF.

J is TRBJ1-1 and V is TRBV7-2, with D maybe TRBD1 (6 bases). CDR3 size: 15 residues. Germline-derived CDR1 and CDR2 are SGHTA and FQGNSA. V lost 1 base, J lost 5 bases, and 14 bases lay in between. The CDR3 loop is CASSLETGRTTEAFF. CDR3 DNA sequence: TGTGCCAGCAGCTTAGAGACAGGTCGAACGACTGAAGCTTTCTTT.

This chain links TRBV29-1 with TRBJ1-2; TRBD1 matches at 7 bases. Germline values: CDR1 SQVTM, CDR2 ANQGSEA. V was pared by 7 bases and J by 4 bases, with 9 bases of the junction left unmatched. This CDR3 is built from 13 residues. DNA of the CDR3: TGCAGCGCCCGGACAGGTGAAACCTATGGCTACACCTTC. Protein product: CSARTGETYGYTF.

The chain carries TRBV15 and TRBJ1-1; D call uncertain. V was cut by 0 bases and J by 1 base, with 6 bases left in between. The CDR3 is 14 amino acids. Per the germline V gene, CDR1 is LNHNV and CDR2 is YYDKDF (reference sequence). The CDR3 DNA follows: TGTGCCACCAGCAGAGATGGCGGGAACACTGAAGCTTTCTTT. It yields the protein CATSRDGGNTEAFF.